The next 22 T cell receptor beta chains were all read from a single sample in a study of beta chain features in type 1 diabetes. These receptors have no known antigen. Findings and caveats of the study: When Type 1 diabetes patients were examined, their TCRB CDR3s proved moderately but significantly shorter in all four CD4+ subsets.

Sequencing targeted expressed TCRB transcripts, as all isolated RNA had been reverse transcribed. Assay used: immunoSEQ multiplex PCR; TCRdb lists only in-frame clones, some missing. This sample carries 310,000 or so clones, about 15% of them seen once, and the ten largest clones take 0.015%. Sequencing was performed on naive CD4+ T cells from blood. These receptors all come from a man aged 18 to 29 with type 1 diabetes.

The CDR3: CASSPSETQYF. CDR3 nucleotides: TGTGCCAGCAGCCCCTCCGAGACCCAGTACTTC. The genes are TRBV7-2 and TRBJ2-5; no clear D. Germline-derived CDR1 and CDR2 are SGHTA and FQGNSA. V was clipped by 5 bases and J by 5 bases, with 6 bases between them. The CDR3 totals 11 residues. The whole variable domain, filled in from reference TRBV7-2 and TRBJ2-5, reads GAGVSQSPSNKVTEKGKDVELRCDPISGHTALYWYRQSLGQGLEFLIYFQGNSAPDKSGLPSDRFSAERTGGSVSTLTIQRTQQEDSAVYLCASSPSETQYFGPGTRLLVL.

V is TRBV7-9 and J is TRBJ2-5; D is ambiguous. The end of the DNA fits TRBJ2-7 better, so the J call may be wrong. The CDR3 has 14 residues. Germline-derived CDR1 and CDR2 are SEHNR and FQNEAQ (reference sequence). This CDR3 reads CASSLEFSVYEQYF. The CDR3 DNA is TGTGCCAGCAGCTTAGAATTTTCCGTCTACGAGCAGTACTTC.

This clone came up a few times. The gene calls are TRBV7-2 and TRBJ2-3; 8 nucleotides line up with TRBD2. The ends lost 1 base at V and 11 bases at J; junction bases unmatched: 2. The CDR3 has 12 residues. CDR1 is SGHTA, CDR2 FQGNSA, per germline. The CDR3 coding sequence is TGTGCCAGCAGCTTAGATGCGGGAGGGCAGTATTTT. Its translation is CASSLDAGGQYF.

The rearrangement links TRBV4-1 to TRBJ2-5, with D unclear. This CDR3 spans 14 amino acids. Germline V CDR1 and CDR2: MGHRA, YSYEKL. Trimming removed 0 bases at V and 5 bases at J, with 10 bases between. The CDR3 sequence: CASSQDRSGETQYF. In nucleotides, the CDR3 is TGCGCCAGCAGCCAAGATAGGAGTGGGGAGACCCAGTACTTC.

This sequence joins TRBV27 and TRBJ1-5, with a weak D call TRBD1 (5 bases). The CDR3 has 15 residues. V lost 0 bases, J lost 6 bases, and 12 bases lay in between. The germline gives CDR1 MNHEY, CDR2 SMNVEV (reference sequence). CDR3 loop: CASSLSDRLGQPQHF. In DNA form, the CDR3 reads TGTGCCAGCAGTTTATCCGACAGATTGGGTCAGCCCCAGCATTTT.

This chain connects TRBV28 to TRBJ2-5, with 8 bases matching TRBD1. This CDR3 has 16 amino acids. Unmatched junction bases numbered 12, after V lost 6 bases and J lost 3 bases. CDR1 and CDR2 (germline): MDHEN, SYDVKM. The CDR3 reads CASSPMAGTGEETQYF. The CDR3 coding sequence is TGTGCCAGCAGCCCAATGGCCGGGACAGGAGAAGAGACCCAGTACTTC.

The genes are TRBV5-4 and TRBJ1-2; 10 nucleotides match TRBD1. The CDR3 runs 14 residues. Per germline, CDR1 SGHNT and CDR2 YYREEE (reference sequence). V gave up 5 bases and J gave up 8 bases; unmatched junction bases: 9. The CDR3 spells CASRRQGAGRGYTF. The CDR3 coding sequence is TGTGCCAGCAGACGACAGGGGGCTGGTAGAGGCTACACCTTC.

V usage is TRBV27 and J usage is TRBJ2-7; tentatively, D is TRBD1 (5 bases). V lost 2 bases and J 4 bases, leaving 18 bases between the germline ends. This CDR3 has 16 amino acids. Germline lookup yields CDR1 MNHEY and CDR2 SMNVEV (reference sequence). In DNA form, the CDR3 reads TGTGCCAGCAGTTTACACGCAGGCCAGGGAAGGTACGAGCAGTACTTC. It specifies CASSLHAGQGRYEQYF.

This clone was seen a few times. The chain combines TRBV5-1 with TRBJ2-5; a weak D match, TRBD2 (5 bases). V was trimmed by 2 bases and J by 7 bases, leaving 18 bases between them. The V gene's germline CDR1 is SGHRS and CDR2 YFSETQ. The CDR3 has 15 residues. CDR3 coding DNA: TGCGCCAGCAGCTTAGAAGCGGAGACGCGGAGGACCCAGTACTTC. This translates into CASSLEAETRRTQYF.

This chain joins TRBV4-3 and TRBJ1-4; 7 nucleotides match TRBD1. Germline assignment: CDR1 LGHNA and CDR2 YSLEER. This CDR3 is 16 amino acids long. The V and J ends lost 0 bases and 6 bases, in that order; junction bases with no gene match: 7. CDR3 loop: CASSQDPQGRYEKLFF. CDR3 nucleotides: TGCGCCAGCAGCCAAGATCCACAGGGGCGGTATGAAAAACTGTTTTTT.

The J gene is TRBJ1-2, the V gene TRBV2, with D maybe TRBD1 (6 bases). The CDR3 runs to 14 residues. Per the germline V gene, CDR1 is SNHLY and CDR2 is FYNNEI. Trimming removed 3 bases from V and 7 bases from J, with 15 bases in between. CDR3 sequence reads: CASSEEGGNGGYTF. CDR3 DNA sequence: TGTGCCAGCAGTGAGGAAGGGGGTAATGGTGGCTACACCTTC. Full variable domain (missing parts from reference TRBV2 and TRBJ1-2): EPEVTQTPSHQVTQMGQEVILRCVPISNHLYFYWYRQILGQKVEFLVSFYNNEISEKSEIFDDQFSVERPDGSNFTLKIRSTKLEDSAMYFCASSEEGGNGGYTFGSGTRLTVV.

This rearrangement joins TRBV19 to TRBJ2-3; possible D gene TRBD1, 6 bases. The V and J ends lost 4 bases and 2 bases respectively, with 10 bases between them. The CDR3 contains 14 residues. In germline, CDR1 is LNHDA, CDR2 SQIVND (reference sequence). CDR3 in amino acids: CASSKGQITDTQYF. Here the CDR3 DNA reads TGTGCCAGTAGTAAGGGACAAATCACAGATACGCAGTATTTT.

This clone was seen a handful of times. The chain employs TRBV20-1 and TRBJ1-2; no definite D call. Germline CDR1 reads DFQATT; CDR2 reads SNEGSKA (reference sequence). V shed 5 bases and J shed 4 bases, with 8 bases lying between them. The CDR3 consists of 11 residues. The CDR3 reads CSAQGLYGYTF. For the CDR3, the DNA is TGCAGTGCTCAAGGACTCTATGGCTACACCTTC.

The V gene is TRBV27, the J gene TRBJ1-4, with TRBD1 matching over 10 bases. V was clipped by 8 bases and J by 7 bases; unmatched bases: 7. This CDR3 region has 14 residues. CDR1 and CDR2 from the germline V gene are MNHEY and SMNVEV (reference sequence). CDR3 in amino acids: CASGWTGGSEKLFF. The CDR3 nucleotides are TGTGCCAGCGGGTGGACAGGGGGTAGTGAAAAACTGTTTTTT.

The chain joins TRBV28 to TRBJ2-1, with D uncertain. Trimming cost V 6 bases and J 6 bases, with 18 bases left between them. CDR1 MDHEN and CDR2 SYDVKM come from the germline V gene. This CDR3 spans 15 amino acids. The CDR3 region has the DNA TGTGCCAGCAGCCCTTTATTCGATTCCGGCAATGAGCAGTTCTTC. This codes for CASSPLFDSGNEQFF.

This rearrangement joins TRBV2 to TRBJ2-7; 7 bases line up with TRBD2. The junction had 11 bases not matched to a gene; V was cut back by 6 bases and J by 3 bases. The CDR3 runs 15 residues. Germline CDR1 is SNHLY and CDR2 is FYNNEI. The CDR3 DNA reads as TGTGCCAGCAGATACGAGAGCGGGGCCGGCTACGAGCAGTACTTC. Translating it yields CASRYESGAGYEQYF.

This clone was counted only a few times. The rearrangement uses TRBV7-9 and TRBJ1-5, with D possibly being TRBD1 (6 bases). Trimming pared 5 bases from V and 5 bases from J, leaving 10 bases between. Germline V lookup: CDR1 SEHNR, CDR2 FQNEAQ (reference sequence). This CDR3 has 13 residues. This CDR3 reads CASSPGQYQPQHF. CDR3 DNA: TGTGCCAGCAGCCCTGGACAGTATCAGCCCCAGCATTTT.

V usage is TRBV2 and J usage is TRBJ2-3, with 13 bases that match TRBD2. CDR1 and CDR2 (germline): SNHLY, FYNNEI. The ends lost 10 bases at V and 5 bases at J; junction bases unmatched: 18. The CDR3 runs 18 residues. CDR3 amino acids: CATRTSGSFYLGGDTQYF. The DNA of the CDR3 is TGTGCCACCCGGACTAGCGGGAGCTTTTACCTGGGTGGAGATACGCAGTATTTT.

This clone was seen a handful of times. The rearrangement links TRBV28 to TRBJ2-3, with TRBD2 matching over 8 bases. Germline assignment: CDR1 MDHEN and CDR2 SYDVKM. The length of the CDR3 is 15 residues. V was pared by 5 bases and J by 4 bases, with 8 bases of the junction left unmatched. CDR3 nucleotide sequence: TGTGCCAGCAGTCCCGGGGGGGCTGGCGCAGATACGCAGTATTTT. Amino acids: CASSPGGAGADTQYF.

The CDR3 is CASSFSGQGYLHF. In nucleotides, the CDR3 is TGTGCCAGCAGTTTCTCGGGACAGGGGTACCTCCACTTT. This chain joins TRBV28 and TRBJ1-6; 10 positions match TRBD1. The V gene's germline CDR1 is MDHEN and CDR2 SYDVKM. With V trimmed by 3 bases and J by 15 bases, 5 bases remained unmatched. The CDR3 loop spans 13 amino acids.

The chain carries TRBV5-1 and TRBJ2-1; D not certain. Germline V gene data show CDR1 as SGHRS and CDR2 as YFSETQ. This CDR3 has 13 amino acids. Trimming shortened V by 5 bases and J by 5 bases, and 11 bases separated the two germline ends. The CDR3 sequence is CASRIEMNNEQFF. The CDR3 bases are TGCGCCAGCAGAATCGAGATGAACAATGAGCAGTTCTTC. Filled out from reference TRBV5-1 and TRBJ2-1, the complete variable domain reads KAGVTQTPRYLIKTRGQQVTLSCSPISGHRSVSWYQQTPGQGLQFLFEYFSETQRNKGNFPGRFSGRQFSNSRSEMNVSTLELGDSALYLCASRIEMNNEQFFGPGTRLTVL.

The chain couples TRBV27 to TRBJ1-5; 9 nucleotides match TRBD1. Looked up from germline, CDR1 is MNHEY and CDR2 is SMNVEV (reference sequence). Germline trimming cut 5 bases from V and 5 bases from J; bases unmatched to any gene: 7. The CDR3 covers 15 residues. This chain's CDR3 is CASSNTGQGYQPQHF. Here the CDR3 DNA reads TGTGCCAGCAGTAACACCGGACAGGGGTATCAGCCCCAGCATTTT.